A selection of T cell receptor beta chains follows, all from one sample in a study of breast tumors, draining lymph nodes, adjacent tissues. TCRdb fed the multiplex PCR reads into MiXCR, producing one record per CDR3 protein. The table shows roughly 80,000 distinct CDR3 sequences, with approximately 19% occurring only once. Sample: axillary lymph node tissue. The receptors were sampled from a female donor with breast cancer. Some clones in this sample may be carry-over from other donors' samples. Both conserved end residues are part of each CDR3. The D gene is left open where the match is weak. Size is omitted from some rows. Given values are once, few, many or a class for expanded clones.

J gene	CDR3 length	V gene	D gene	clone size	CDR3 DNA	CDR3 protein
TRBJ2-3	15	TRBV7-2	TRBD2	few	TGTGCCAGCAGATTGGGACTAGATGGCACAGATACGCAGTATTTT	CASRLGLDGTDTQYF
TRBJ1-5	14	TRBV6-2/TRBV6-3	.	.	TGTGCCAGCAGTTATCCGGGCAGGGACAAGCCCCAGCATTTT	CASSYPGRDKPQHF
TRBJ2-1	11	TRBV3-1	.	few	TGTGCCAGCAGCCAAGTAAGGGAGCAGTTCTTC	CASSQVREQFF
TRBJ2-7	18	TRBV11-2	.	many	TGTGCCAGCAGCTTAGATGAAAACCATATGCAGGGCTCCTACGAGCAGTACTTC	CASSLDENHMQGSYEQYF
TRBJ1-3	16	TRBV4-1	TRBD1	many	TGCGCCAGCAGCCAAGAGCAGGGGGCCGGTGGAAACACCATATATTTT	CASSQEQGAGGNTIYF
TRBJ1-3	18	TRBV4-3	.	many	TGCGCCAGCAGCCAAGATTCTGAGTACAGGCCCTCTGGAAACACCATATATTTT	CASSQDSEYRPSGNTIYF
TRBJ2-7	15	TRBV4-3	.	many	TGCGCCAGCAGCCAAGATCCGGGGCTCATCTACGAGCAGTACTTC	CASSQDPGLIYEQYF
TRBJ1-6	14	TRBV20-1	.	many	TGCAGTGCTAGGGGAGGGAGTATCGCTTCACCCCTCCACTTT	CSARGGSIASPLHF
TRBJ2-3	15	TRBV7-8	.	many	TGTGCCAGCAGCTTTTTCTCCGGGAGCACAGATACGCAGTATTTT	CASSFFSGSTDTQYF
TRBJ1-2	15	TRBV6-5	TRBD1	many	TGTGCCAGCAGCCAAAAGGGACAGGGTATCGGTGGCTACACCTTC	CASSQKGQGIGGYTF
TRBJ1-6	15	TRBV5-1	.	.	TGCGCCAGCAGCTCGGCTGACGGAAATAATTCACCCCTCCACTTT	CASSSADGNNSPLHF
TRBJ2-7	15	TRBV28	.	few	TGTGCCAGCAGTTTTCCCTCGGTCGGATTATACGAGCAGTACTTC	CASSFPSVGLYEQYF
TRBJ2-6	14	TRBV24-1	.	many	TGTGCCACCAGTCCCGGCTCTGGGGCCAACGTCCTGACTTTC	CATSPGSGANVLTF
TRBJ2-3	16	TRBV5-1	TRBD1	many	TGCGCCAGCAGCAGGACAGGGGTCCCTAGCACAGATACGCAGTATTTT	CASSRTGVPSTDTQYF
TRBJ2-1	14	TRBV4-1	TRBD2	many	TGCGCCAGCAGCCAATGGACTAGTTCCAATGAGCAGTTCTTC	CASSQWTSSNEQFF
TRBJ2-7	14	TRBV30	TRBD1	many	TGTGCCTGGAGTGTCGAGGGACAGGGTTACGAGCAGTACTTC	CAWSVEGQGYEQYF
TRBJ2-5	15	TRBV20-1	TRBD2	many	TGCAGTGCTAGAGAGGGGGCGGGAGGCGTAGAGACCCAGTACTTC	CSAREGAGGVETQYF
TRBJ2-5	13	TRBV18	.	many	TGTGCCAGCTCAGCCAACTCCGAAGAGACCCAGTACTTC	CASSANSEETQYF
TRBJ2-7	15	TRBV2	TRBD2	few	TGTGCCAGCAGCGAAGGGGCGGGAGGGCTTGACGAGCAGTACTTC	CASSEGAGGLDEQYF
TRBJ2-2	15	TRBV7-2	.	many	TGTGCCAGCAGCCCAACACGGGCAGTGGCCGGGGAGCTGTTTTTT	CASSPTRAVAGELFF
TRBJ2-7	15	TRBV28	TRBD1	many	TGTGCCAGCATCAGGGCGGGACAGGTACCCTACGAGCAGTACTTC	CASIRAGQVPYEQYF
TRBJ2-1	16	TRBV30	TRBD2	once	TGTGCCTGGATTGCCGGGAGGCAAGACTCCTACAATGAGCAGCTCTTC	CAWIAGRQDSYNEQLF
TRBJ1-3	15	TRBV6-6	.	many	TGTGCCAGCAGCCTGGACGGGAGCTCTGGAAACACCATATATTTT	CASSLDGSSGNTIYF
TRBJ1-5	13	TRBV11-2	.	few	TGTGCCAGCAGCTCAGACGTGCGACAGCCCCAGCATTTT	CASSSDVRQPQHF
TRBJ2-7	14	TRBV6-5	.	many	TGTGCCAGCCGCAGACAGAGGGAGTCCTACGAGCAGTACTTC	CASRRQRESYEQYF
TRBJ2-3	17	TRBV10-3	.	many	TGTGCCATCAGTGAGTCGATCGGGGAGTACGTCACAGATACGCAGTATTTT	CAISESIGEYVTDTQYF
TRBJ2-7	14	TRBV7-6	.	many	TGTGCCAGCAGCTTAGAACAGACCTCCTACGAGCAGTACTTC	CASSLEQTSYEQYF
TRBJ1-4	14	TRBV28	.	.	TGTGCCAGCACCTGGGACGGACCTAATGAAAAACTGTTTTTT	CASTWDGPNEKLFF
TRBJ2-7	15	TRBV4-2	TRBD2	many	TGTGCCAGCAGCCAGTCACGTGGACTAGCCTACGAGCAGTACTTC	CASSQSRGLAYEQYF
TRBJ2-7	15	TRBV6-1	.	.	TGTGCAAGCAGGGCGGGACAGCGGACAACCTACGAGCAGTACTTC	CASRAGQRTTYEQYF
TRBJ1-6	14	TRBV19	.	once	TGTGCCAGTACTTATTACGGGGGGCACTCACCCCTCCACTTT	CASTYYGGHSPLHF
TRBJ1-5	15	TRBV4-2	.	many	TGTGCCAGCAGCCAAGAAGCAGGGCTAATCCAGCCCCAGCATTTT	CASSQEAGLIQPQHF
TRBJ2-7	13	TRBV7-3	.	many	TGTGCCAGCAGCCTCGGATTCGACTACGAGCAGTACTTC	CASSLGFDYEQYF
TRBJ1-2	14	TRBV3-1	TRBD1	.	TGTGCCAGCAGGAACGGACCGGGACAGGCAGGCTACACCTTC	CASRNGPGQAGYTF
TRBJ2-1	15	TRBV2	TRBD1	many	TGTGCCAGCAGTGACAGGGGGCTGGCGTACAATGAGCAGTTCTTC	CASSDRGLAYNEQFF
TRBJ2-7	13	TRBV7-9	.	many	TGTGCCAGCAGCTGGGGCAGGGGCCACGAGCAGTACTTC	CASSWGRGHEQYF
TRBJ2-7	15	TRBV20-1	.	many	TGCAGTGCTAGAGATCTGAACACCTATTCCTACGAGCAGTACTTC	CSARDLNTYSYEQYF
TRBJ1-2	13	TRBV11-2	.	.	TGTGCCAGCAGCTTGGGGTTAGGCTATGGCTACACCTTC	CASSLGLGYGYTF
TRBJ2-7	13	TRBV5-4	.	many	TGTGCCAGCAGGCTGGATCTAGAGCGTTCCCCCCTTTTT	CASRLDLERSPLF
TRBJ1-5	15	TRBV28	.	few	TGTGCCAGCGAGGACAGCCCGTTGAGAAATCAGCCCCAGCATTTT	CASEDSPLRNQPQHF